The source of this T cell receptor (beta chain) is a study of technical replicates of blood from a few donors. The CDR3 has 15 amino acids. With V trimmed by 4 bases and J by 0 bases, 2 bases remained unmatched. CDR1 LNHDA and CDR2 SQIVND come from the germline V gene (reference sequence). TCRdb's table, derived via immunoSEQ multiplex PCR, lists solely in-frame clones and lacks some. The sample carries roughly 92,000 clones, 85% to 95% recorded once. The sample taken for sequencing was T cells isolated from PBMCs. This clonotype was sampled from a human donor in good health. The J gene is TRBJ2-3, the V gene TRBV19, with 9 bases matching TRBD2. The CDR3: CASSTTSGSTDTQYF. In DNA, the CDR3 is TGTGCCAGTAGTACGACTAGCGGTAGCACAGATACGCAGTATTTT.